These T cell receptor beta chains were read from a single sample in a study of T cells in Graves' hyperthyroidism and ophthalmopathy. Via MiXCR, TCRdb re-called the multiplex PCR reads, giving one row per CDR3 protein. The table records some 200,000 distinct CDR3 sequences, 17% of them present only once. The source material was blood. These receptors originate from a woman between 50 and 59 years old with Graves' hyperthyroidism. CDR3s include the opening cysteine and the closing phenylalanine or tryptophan. A D gene is named only where the DNA matches it firmly. Expanded clones are given a class, and other clones once, few, many or no size at all.

D gene | J gene | clone size | V gene | CDR3 DNA | CDR3 protein
. | TRBJ2-5 | . | TRBV19 | TGTGCCAGTAGGCTGCGCCCTTGGGAGACCCAGTACTTC | CASRLRPWETQYF
. | TRBJ2-7 | . | TRBV20-1 | TGCAGTGCTCCCCCATCCGGGGAGAAGCGCTACGAGCAGTACTTC | CSAPPSGEKRYEQYF
. | TRBJ1-3 | few | TRBV30 | TGTGCCTGGAGTCCCGGGACCCCGGACACCATATATTTT | CAWSPGTPDTIYF
. | TRBJ2-4 | . | TRBV2 | TGTGCCAGCAGTGCAGGGTACAAAAACATTCAGTACTTC | CASSAGYKNIQYF
. | TRBJ1-5 | . | TRBV6-1 | TGTGCCAGCAGAGAGGGGTCCGGCAATCAGCCCCAGCATTTT | CASREGSGNQPQHF
. | TRBJ2-1 | many | TRBV12-3/TRBV12-4 | TGTGCCAGCAGTTTGTACAATGAGCAGTTCTTC | CASSLYNEQFF
TRBD1 | TRBJ2-4 | many | TRBV27 | TGTGCCAGCAGTTTCGTCTACAGGGGGCTCAAAAACATTCAGTACTTC | CASSFVYRGLKNIQYF
. | TRBJ2-3 | many | TRBV12-3/TRBV12-4 | TGTGCCAGCTCCGCTACAGGGATTAGCACAGATACGCAGTATTTT | CASSATGISTDTQYF
. | TRBJ2-4 | few | TRBV14 | TGTGCCAGCAGCCAAGGGAAGGGGAACATTCAGTACTTC | CASSQGKGNIQYF
TRBD1 | TRBJ2-7 | few | TRBV12-3/TRBV12-4 | TGTGCCAGCAGTAGGGACAGCCTAATTTCCTACGAGCAGTACTTC | CASSRDSLISYEQYF
. | TRBJ2-1 | many | TRBV7-2 | TGTGCCAGCAGCTTAAGGGGGAGTTTGAGCTCCTACAATGAGCAGTTCTTC | CASSLRGSLSSYNEQFF
TRBD1 | TRBJ2-3 | few | TRBV27 | TGTGCCAGCGGACAGGGCCAGGAGGCAGATATGCAGTATTTT | CASGQGQEADMQYF
TRBD1 | TRBJ2-5 | few | TRBV20-1 | TGCAGTGCTAGAGAGGCAGGGGGCGCTTATCAAGAGACCCAGTACTTC | CSAREAGGAYQETQYF
. | TRBJ2-3 | many | TRBV20-1 | TGCAGTGCTAGAGGGGTGCCCGATACGCAGTATTTT | CSARGVPDTQYF
TRBD2 | TRBJ2-7 | many | TRBV24-1 | TGTGCCACCAGTGACTCCCGGACTAGCGGGTACGAGCAGTACTTC | CATSDSRTSGYEQYF
TRBD2 | TRBJ2-1 | few | TRBV4-1 | TGCGCCAGCAGCCTCCAGGAACTAGCGGGAGGGCCAAATGAGCAGTTCTTC | CASSLQELAGGPNEQFF
. | TRBJ2-6 | . | TRBV20-1 | TGCAGTGCGGTGAACTCTGGGGCCAACGTCCTGACTTTC | CSAVNSGANVLTF
TRBD2 | TRBJ2-1 | many | TRBV28 | TGTGCCGGAAGCGGGACTAGCGGTTACAATGAGCAGTTCTTC | CAGSGTSGYNEQFF
. | TRBJ1-3 | many | TRBV27 | TGTGCCAGCAGTCCGAGGGGCTCTGGAAACACCATATATTTT | CASSPRGSGNTIYF
TRBD1 | TRBJ2-7 | many | TRBV7-2 | TGTGCCAGCAGCTTAGGAGGGGGCTTACGATACGAGCAGTACTTC | CASSLGGGLRYEQYF
. | TRBJ1-1 | many | TRBV12-3/TRBV12-4 | TGTGCCAGCAGTTTTACGAATATGAACACTGAAGCTTTCTTT | CASSFTNMNTEAFF
TRBD1 | TRBJ1-5 | many | TRBV3-1 | TGTGCCAGCAGCCAAGAGATGGACAGGGGGCAGCCCCAGCATTTT | CASSQEMDRGQPQHF
. | TRBJ2-2 | few | TRBV7-9 | TGTGCCAGCAGCTTACTCGCAGGGGACACCGGGGAGCTGTTTTTT | CASSLLAGDTGELFF
. | TRBJ2-6 | few | TRBV20-1 | TGCAGTGCCGGGCATCGTGACATGTCTGGGGCCAACGTCCTGACTTTC | CSAGHRDMSGANVLTF